Sequencing of this TCR beta chain was carried out in a study of T-cell memory formation after mild COVID-19. Study-level background: TCR clusters mostly belonged to single donors. General study results and limits: CD4+ contracting clones lay mainly in CM and EM, CD8+ ones in EMRA. Contracting clones from day 15 to 85 showed balanced CD4/CD8; later expanders favored CD4+.

In the case of this clonotype: Its antigen is unidentified.

TCRdb reprocessed the 5' RACE reads via MiXCR and lists one record per CDR3 protein. The table shows hundreds of thousands of distinct CDR3 sequences, with about 22% occurring only once. Sample: PBMCs or a T cell subset sorted from them (not recorded which). The TCR originated in an adult woman who had mild COVID-19 (a few samples of this study predate the infection). Cell type and time point are not known.

The DNA of the CDR3 is TGTGCCAGCAGCTTAATTGAGGCTAGCGGGAGGAAACGGGAGGAGGCAGATACGCAGTATTTT. Encoded protein: CASSLIEASGRKREEADTQYF. V is TRBV7-2 and J is TRBJ2-3; TRBD2 agrees at 11 bases. Per the germline V gene, CDR1 is SGHTA and CDR2 is FQGNSA. V gave up 2 bases and J gave up 4 bases; unmatched junction bases: 20. This CDR3 region has 21 residues.